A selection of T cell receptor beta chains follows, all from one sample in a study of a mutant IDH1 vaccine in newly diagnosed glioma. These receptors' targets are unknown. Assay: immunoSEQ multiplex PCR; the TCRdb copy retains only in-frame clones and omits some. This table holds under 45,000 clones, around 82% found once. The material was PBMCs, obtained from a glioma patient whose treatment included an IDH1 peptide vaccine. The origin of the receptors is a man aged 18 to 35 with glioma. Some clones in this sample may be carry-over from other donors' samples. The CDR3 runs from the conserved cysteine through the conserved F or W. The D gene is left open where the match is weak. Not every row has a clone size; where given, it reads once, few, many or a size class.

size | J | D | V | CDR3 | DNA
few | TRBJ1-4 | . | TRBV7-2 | CASSLWAGAGAGGEKLFF | TGTGCCAGCAGCCTATGGGCAGGCGCCGGGGCGGGAGGTGAAAAACTGTTTTTT
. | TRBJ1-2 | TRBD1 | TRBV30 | CAADRGNGYTF | TGTGCCGCTGACAGGGGGAATGGCTACACCTTC
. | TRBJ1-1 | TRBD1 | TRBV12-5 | CASGFELGQGDYTEAFF | TGTGCTAGTGGTTTTGAGCTGGGACAGGGGGATTACACTGAAGCTTTCTTT
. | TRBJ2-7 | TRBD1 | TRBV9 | CASSATGQGHYEQYF | TGTGCCAGCAGCGCCACGGGACAGGGGCACTACGAGCAGTACTTC
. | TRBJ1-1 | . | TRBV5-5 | CASSLGSSRNTEAFF | TGCGCCAGCAGCTTGGGCTCTTCCAGAAACACTGAAGCTTTCTTT
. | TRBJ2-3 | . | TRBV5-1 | CASSLTGGHGQADTQYF | TGCGCCAGCAGCCTAACTGGGGGGCATGGTCAGGCAGATACGCAGTATTTT
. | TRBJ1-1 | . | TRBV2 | CASSPFGPNVGTEAFF | TGTGCCAGCAGCCCCTTTGGACCAAACGTGGGGACTGAAGCTTTCTTT
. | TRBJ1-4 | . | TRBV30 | CAWGLGKLFF | TGTGCCTGGGGCCTAGGGAAACTGTTTTTT
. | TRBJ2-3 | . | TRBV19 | CASSRPDVPSQYF | TGTGCCAGTAGTAGACCGGACGTACCGTCGCAGTATTTT
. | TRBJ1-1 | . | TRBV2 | CASSVGDLNEAFF | TGTGCCAGCAGTGTCGGGGACTTAAACGAAGCTTTCTTT
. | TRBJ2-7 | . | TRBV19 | CASSWGSHYEQYF | TGTGCCAGTAGTTGGGGCAGCCACTACGAGCAGTACTTC
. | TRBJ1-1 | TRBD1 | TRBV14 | CASSQYVPGQWKVNTEAFF | TGTGCCAGCAGCCAGTATGTCCCGGGACAGTGGAAGGTGAACACTGAAGCTTTCTTT
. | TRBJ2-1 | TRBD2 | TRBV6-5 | CASRRAGASYNEQFF | TGTGCCAGCAGACGAGCGGGGGCATCCTACAATGAGCAGTTCTTC
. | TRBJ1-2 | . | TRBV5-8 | CASRTTNYGYTF | TGTGCCAGCAGGACAACGAACTATGGCTACACCTTC
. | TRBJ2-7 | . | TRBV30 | CAWSPPLREYYEQYF | TGTGCCTGGAGTCCACCCCTTCGGGAGTACTACGAGCAGTACTTC
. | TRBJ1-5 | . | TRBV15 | CATSSSRGNSNQPQHF | TGTGCCACCAGCAGCAGTAGGGGGAATAGCAATCAGCCCCAGCATTTT
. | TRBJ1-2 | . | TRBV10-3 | CAISDPGTLRGYTF | TGTGCCATCAGTGACCCCGGGACGTTGAGGGGCTACACCTTC
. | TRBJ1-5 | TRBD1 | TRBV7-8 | CASSLIPGTGHQPQHF | TGTGCCAGCAGCTTAATACCCGGGACAGGGCATCAGCCCCAGCATTTT
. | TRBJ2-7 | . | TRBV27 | CASSYGNPYEQYF | TGTGCCAGCAGTTATGGGAACCCCTACGAGCAGTACTTC
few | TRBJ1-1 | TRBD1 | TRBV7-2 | CASSPVTGGITEAFF | TGTGCCAGCAGCCCTGTGACAGGGGGAATAACTGAAGCTTTCTTT
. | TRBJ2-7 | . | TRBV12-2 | CASRRGGVSYEQYF | TGTGCAAGTCGCCGGGGGGGAGTCTCCTACGAGCAGTACTTC
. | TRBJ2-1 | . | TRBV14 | CASSQDLVRGLGQFF | TGTGCCAGCAGCCAAGATCTCGTCCGGGGCCTGGGGCAGTTCTTC
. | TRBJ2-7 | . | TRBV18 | CASSPDRSGYEQYF | TGTGCCAGCTCACCTGACCGGTCGGGATACGAGCAGTACTTC
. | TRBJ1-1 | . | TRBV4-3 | CASSLAWGIGVTEAFF | TGCGCCAGCAGCCTTGCGTGGGGTATCGGGGTCACTGAAGCTTTCTTT
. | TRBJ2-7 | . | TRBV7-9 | CASSLAVSYEQYF | TGTGCCAGCAGCTTAGCGGTGAGCTACGAGCAGTACTTC
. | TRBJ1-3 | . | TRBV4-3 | CASSQDRGYGNTIYF | TGCGCCAGCAGCCAAGATCGGGGGTACGGAAACACCATATATTTT
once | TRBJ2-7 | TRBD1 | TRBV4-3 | CASSQVTGRREQYF | TGCGCCAGCAGCCAAGTGACAGGGCGGCGGGAGCAGTACTTC
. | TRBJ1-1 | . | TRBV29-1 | CSVRGVVGTEAFF | TGCAGCGTTCGAGGGGTCGTCGGCACTGAAGCTTTCTTT
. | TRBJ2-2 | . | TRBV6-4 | CASSALSGNTGELFF | TGTGCCAGCAGTGCCCTGAGCGGAAACACCGGGGAGCTGTTTTTT
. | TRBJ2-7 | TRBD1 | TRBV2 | CATGQASSYEQYF | TGTGCCACCGGACAGGCTTCCTCCTACGAGCAGTACTTC
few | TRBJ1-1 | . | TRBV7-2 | CASSLTSVNTEAFF | TGTGCCAGCAGCCTCACTAGTGTGAACACTGAAGCTTTCTTT
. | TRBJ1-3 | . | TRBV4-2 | CASSQSPSGNTIYF | TGTGCCAGCAGCCAATCCCCATCCGGAAACACCATATATTTT
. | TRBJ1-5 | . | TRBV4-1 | CASSLAPGEPQHF | TGCGCCAGCAGCTTAGCTCCCGGTGAGCCCCAGCATTTT
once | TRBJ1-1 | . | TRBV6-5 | CASSYGAARGAFF | TGTGCCAGCAGTTACGGGGCGGCGCGGGGAGCTTTCTTT
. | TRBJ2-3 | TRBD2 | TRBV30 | CAWSALAGGLTDTQYF | TGTGCCTGGAGTGCGCTAGCGGGGGGGCTCACAGATACGCAGTATTTT
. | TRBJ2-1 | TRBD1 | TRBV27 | CASKPWPEGASEQFF | TGTGCCAGCAAACCCTGGCCTGAGGGGGCCTCTGAGCAGTTCTTC
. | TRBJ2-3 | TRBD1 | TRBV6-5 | CASSAYRGRADTQYF | TGTGCCAGCAGTGCTTACAGGGGGCGCGCAGATACGCAGTATTTT
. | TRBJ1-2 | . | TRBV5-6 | CASSLAADPYGYTF | TGTGCCAGCAGCTTGGCGGCGGACCCTTATGGCTACACCTTC
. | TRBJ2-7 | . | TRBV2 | CASVWDILTYEQYF | TGTGCCAGCGTCTGGGACATTCTTACCTACGAGCAGTACTTC
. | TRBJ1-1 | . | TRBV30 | CAWSPLAEAFF | TGTGCCTGGAGTCCGCTGGCTGAAGCTTTCTTT
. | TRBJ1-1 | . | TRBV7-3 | CASSLTGVPGEGTEAFF | TGTGCCAGCAGCTTAACTGGCGTTCCGGGCGAGGGAACTGAAGCTTTCTTT
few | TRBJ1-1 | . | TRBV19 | CASSLRGALGEAFF | TGTGCCAGTAGCCTACGGGGGGCCCTCGGGGAAGCTTTCTTT
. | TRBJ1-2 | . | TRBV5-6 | CASSRQGRGGYTF | TGTGCCAGCAGCCGCCAAGGACGGGGAGGCTACACCTTC
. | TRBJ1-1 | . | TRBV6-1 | CASILGGRSFF | TGTGCCAGCATTTTAGGCGGCAGGTCGTTCTTT
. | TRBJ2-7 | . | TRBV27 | CASSSQPGGSGHEQYF | TGTGCCAGCAGTTCCCAACCCGGCGGATCCGGCCACGAGCAGTACTTC
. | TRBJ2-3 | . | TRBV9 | CASSVEGLQGTDTQYF | TGTGCCAGCAGCGTAGAAGGACTACAAGGGACAGATACGCAGTATTTT
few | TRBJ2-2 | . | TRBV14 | CASSQRGTGELFF | TGTGCCAGCAGCCAGCGGGGCACCGGGGAGCTGTTTTTT
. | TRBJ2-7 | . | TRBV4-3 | CASSQDVYKGPVPDEQYF | TGCGCCAGCAGCCAAGATGTTTATAAGGGCCCTGTTCCGGACGAGCAGTACTTC
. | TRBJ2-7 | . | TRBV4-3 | CASSQGPGDSYEQYF | TGCGCCAGCAGCCAAGGGCCCGGGGACTCCTACGAGCAGTACTTC
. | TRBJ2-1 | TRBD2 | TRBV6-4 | CASSDTSGSYNEQFF | TGTGCCAGCAGTGACACTAGCGGGAGTTACAATGAGCAGTTCTTC